The source of this T cell receptor beta chain is a study of OX40 agonist ivuxolimab in advanced cancers. Some background on the complete study: Ivuxolimab was a fully human IgG2 agonistic monoclonal antibody targeting the costimulatory receptor OX40 (CD134). Intravenous ivuxolimab was administered to patients every 2 weeks at six dose levels: 0.01, 0.1, 0.3, 1.5, 3 and 10 mg/kg. Of the 50 to 55 patients in dose escalation, about 20 had hepatocellular carcinoma, about 15 had melanoma, 9 had renal cell carcinoma and 9 had head and neck cancer. The dose-escalation cohort was around 84% male with a mean age of approximately 60 years, ranging from roughly 20 to 85. Prior anti-PD-1, anti-PD-L1 or anti-CTLA-4 therapy was permitted, and 35% to 40% of dose-escalation patients had received checkpoint inhibitors. Partial responses were achieved by three dose-escalation patients, of whom one had hepatocellular carcinoma and two had cutaneous melanoma. Peripheral TCRbeta sequencing was intended to test whether TCR sequence diversity was altered and clonal T-cell expansion was caused by ivuxolimab. The paper describes the monotherapy dose-escalation part (N of about 47 patients) of the phase I trial of ivuxolimab. Summary of the overall study and its limitations: After ivuxolimab, CD8+ T cells had more expanded clones than CD4+ T cells on average. At doses from 0.1 to 3.0 mg/kg, clonal expansion was seen in both CD4+ and CD8+ blood T cells between baseline and week 6. In partial responders in the 0.1-3.0 mg/kg groups, normalized peripheral clonal expansion was found to be among the lowest, especially among CD8+ T cells. Which antigens the clonally expanded peripheral T cells were specific for was not determined. Low levels of normalized T-cell clonal expansion were also shown by some nonresponding patients.

Patients with autoimmune disease history or receiving systemic immunosuppression were excluded from the trial. In every dose cohort, peripheral blood was drawn for TCR sequencing at baseline, cycle 4 day 1, and cycle 7 day 1. Samples came from an open-label, multicenter, first-in-human phase I dose-escalation trial of ivuxolimab. Adults with locally advanced or metastatic melanoma, renal cell carcinoma, hepatocellular carcinoma or head and neck squamous cell carcinoma were enrolled in the trial. Before TCR sequencing, CD4+ and CD8+ T cells were separately sorted from peripheral blood. CDR1 MDHEN and CDR2 SYDVKM are derived from the germline V gene. The CDR3 numbers 18 residues from cysteine through phenylalanine. Only CDR3 DNA is held: 54 bases, read in frame from base 1. Trimmed from V: 3 bases; trimmed from J: 3 bases; junction bases lacking a gene match: 6. Genomic DNA was isolated from the sorted cells so that the TCRbeta CDR3 region could be sequenced. The immunoSEQ Assay was used to sequence the TCRbeta CDR3 regions. TCRdb obtained this table from immuneACCESS and retained in-frame rearrangements with V and J assigned. These tables miss some clones; where compared with another copy, unresolved V genes account for less than half of the shortfall, and the remainder is unexplained. The sample data list under 85,000 clones, and 90% to 95% of these were observed just once. Less than 0.75% of the sample rests with the top ten.

About this clone itself: Its antigen is currently not known. No qualities accompany the bases; no much larger clone lies one base away.

The sequence is built from TRBV28 and TRBJ2-1; TRBD2 aligns with 15 central bases. The material sequenced was CD4+ or CD8+ T cells sorted from blood, taken in a trial of the OX40 agonist ivuxolimab. This TCR was sampled from an adult with an advanced solid tumor such as melanoma, head and neck, liver or kidney cancer. The DNA sequence follows: TGTGCCAGCAGTTTTGGGACTAGCGGGAGGACCCTCTACAATGAGCAGTTCTTC. This translates into CASSFGTSGRTLYNEQFF.